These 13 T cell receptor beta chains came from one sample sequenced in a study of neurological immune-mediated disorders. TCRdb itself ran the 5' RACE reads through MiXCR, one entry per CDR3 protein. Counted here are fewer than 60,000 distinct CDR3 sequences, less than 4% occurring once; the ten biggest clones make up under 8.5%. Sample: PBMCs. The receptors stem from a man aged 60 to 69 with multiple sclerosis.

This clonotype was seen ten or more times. The CDR3 bases are TGTGCCAGCAGCGTAGGAACAGGTAGCTCCTACAATGAGCAGTTCTTC. It encodes CASSVGTGSSYNEQFF. This chain joins TRBV9 and TRBJ2-1; weak D call: TRBD1 (5 bases). Germline values: CDR1 SGDLS, CDR2 YYNGEE. The V and J ends lost 0 bases and 0 bases respectively, with 10 bases between them. CDR3 length: 16 amino acids.

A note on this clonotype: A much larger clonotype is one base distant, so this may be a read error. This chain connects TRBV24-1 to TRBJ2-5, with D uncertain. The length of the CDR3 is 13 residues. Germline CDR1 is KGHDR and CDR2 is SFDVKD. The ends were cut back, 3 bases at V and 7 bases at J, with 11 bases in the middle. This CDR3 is CATSDMNVRTQYF. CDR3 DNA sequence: TGTGCCACCAGTGATATGAACGTGCGGACCCAGTACTTC.

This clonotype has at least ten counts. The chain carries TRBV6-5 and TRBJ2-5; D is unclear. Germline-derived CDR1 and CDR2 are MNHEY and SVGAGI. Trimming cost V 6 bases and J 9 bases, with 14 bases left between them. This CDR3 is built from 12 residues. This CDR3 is CASSPTTLPQYF. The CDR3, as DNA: TGTGCCAGCAGCCCGACAACTCTCCCCCAGTACTTC.

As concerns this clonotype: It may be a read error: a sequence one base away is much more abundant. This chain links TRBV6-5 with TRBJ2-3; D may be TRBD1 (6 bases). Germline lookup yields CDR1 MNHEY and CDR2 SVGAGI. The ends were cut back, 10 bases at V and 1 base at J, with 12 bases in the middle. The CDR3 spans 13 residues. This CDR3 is CANRRQGTDTQYF. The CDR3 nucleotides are TGTGCCAACAGGCGACAGGGCACAGATACGCAGTATTTT.

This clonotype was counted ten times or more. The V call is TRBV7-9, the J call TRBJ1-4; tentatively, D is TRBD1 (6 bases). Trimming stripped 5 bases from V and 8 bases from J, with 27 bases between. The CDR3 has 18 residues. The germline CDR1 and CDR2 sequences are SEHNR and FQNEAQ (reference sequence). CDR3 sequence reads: CASSPPFNGGPGGEKLFF. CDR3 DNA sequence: TGTGCCAGCAGCCCCCCGTTTAATGGGGGCCCGGGAGGAGAAAAACTGTTTTTT. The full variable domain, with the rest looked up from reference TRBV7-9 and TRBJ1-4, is DTGVSQNPRHKITKRGQNVTFRCDPISEHNRLYWYRQTLGQGPEFLTYFQNEAQLEKSRLLSDRFSAERPKGSFSTLEIQRTEQGDSAMYLCASSPPFNGGPGGEKLFFGSGTQLSVL.

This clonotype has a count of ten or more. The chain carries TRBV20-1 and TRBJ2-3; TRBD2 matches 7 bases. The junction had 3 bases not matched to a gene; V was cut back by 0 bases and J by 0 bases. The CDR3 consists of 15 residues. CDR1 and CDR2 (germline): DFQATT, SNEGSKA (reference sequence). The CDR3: CSAREAGTSTDTQYF. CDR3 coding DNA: TGCAGTGCTAGAGAAGCGGGGACTAGCACAGATACGCAGTATTTT.

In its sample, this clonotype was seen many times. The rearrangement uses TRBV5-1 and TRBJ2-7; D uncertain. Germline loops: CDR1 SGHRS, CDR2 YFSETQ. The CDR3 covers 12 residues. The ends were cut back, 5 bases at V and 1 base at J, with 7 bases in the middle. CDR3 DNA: TGCGCCAGCAGTACTGGGTCCTACGAGCAGTACTTC. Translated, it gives CASSTGSYEQYF.

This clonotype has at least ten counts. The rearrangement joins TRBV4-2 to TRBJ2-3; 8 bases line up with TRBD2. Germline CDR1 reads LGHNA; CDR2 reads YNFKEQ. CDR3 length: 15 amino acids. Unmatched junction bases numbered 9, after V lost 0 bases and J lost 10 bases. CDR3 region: CASSQDRGSGVAQYF. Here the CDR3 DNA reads TGTGCCAGCAGCCAAGATCGAGGTAGCGGGGTCGCGCAGTATTTT.

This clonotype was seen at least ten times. As DNA, the CDR3 is TGTGCCAGCAGTAAATCACCCGGGACAGGTTCCTACAATGAGCAGTTCTTC. Translating it yields CASSKSPGTGSYNEQFF. This chain connects TRBV6-5 to TRBJ2-1; TRBD1 matches at 8 bases. Germline V lookup: CDR1 MNHEY, CDR2 SVGAGI. This CDR3 contains 17 residues. V lost 5 bases and J lost 1; bases outside the gene matches: 10.

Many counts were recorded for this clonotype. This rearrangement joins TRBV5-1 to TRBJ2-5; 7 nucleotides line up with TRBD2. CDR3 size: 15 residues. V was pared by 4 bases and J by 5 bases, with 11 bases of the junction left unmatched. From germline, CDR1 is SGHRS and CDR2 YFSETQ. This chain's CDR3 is CASSPGTTSEETQYF. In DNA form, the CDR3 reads TGCGCCAGCAGCCCCGGGACTACCTCAGAGGAGACCCAGTACTTC.

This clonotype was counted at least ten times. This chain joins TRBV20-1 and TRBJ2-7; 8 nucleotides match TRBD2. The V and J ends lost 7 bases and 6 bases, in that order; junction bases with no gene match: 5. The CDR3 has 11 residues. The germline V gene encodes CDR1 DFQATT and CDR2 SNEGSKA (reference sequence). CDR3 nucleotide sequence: TGCAGTGGGAACGGGGGGGGCGAGCAGTACTTC. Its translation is CSGNGGGEQYF.

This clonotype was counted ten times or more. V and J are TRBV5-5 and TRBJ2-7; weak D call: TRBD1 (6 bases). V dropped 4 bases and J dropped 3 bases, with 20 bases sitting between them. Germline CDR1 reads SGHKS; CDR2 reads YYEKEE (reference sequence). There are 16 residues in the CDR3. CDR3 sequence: CASSASLSGQLYEQYF. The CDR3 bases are TGTGCCAGCAGCGCCTCCTTGAGTGGACAGCTCTACGAGCAGTACTTC.

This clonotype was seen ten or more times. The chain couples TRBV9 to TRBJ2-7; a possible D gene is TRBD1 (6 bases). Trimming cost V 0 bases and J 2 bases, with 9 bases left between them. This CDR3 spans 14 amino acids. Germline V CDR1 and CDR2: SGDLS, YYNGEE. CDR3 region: CASSVERQAYEQYF. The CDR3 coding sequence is TGTGCCAGCAGCGTAGAACGACAGGCCTACGAGCAGTACTTC.